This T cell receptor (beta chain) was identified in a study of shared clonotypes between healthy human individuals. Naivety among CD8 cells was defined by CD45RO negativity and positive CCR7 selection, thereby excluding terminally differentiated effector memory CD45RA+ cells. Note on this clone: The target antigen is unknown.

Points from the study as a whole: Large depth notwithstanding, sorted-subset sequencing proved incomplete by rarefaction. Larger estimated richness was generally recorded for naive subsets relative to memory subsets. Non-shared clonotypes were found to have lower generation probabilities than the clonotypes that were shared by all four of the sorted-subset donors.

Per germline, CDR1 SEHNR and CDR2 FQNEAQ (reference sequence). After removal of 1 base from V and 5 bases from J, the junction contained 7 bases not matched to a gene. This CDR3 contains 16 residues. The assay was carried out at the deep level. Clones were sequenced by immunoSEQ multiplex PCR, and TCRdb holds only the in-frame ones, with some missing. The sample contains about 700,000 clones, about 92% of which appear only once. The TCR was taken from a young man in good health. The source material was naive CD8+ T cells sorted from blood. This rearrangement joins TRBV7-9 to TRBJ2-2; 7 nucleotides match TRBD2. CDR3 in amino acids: CASSLDRLRETGELFF. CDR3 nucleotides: TGTGCCAGCAGCTTAGATCGTTTGCGGGAGACCGGGGAGCTGTTTTTT. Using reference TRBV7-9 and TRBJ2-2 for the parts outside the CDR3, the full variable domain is DTGVSQNPRHKITKRGQNVTFRCDPISEHNRLYWYRQTLGQGPEFLTYFQNEAQLEKSRLLSDRFSAERPKGSFSTLEIQRTEQGDSAMYLCASSLDRLRETGELFFGEGSRLTVL.